Listed here are 17 T cell receptor beta chains from one sample, sequenced in a study of blood T cell repertoires in COVID-19. TCRdb's table, derived via immunoSEQ multiplex PCR, lists solely in-frame clones and lacks some. The table records 300,000 or so clones, roughly 80% of them present only once. Sample: peripheral blood. The receptors here all came from a woman between 45 and 60 years old with active or convalescent COVID-19.

The V and J genes are TRBV5-4 and TRBJ1-2; perhaps TRBD1 as D (5 bases). Per germline, CDR1 SGHNT and CDR2 YYREEE (reference sequence). The CDR3 runs 16 residues. Trimming cost V 0 bases and J 0 bases, with 12 bases left between them. CDR3 residues: CASSLGGRPTNYGYTF. The CDR3 region has the DNA TGTGCCAGCAGCTTGGGGGGCAGACCAACTAACTATGGCTACACCTTC.

The rearrangement uses TRBV27 and TRBJ1-5, with D perhaps matching TRBD1 (5 bases). V was clipped by 6 bases and J by 4 bases, with 16 bases between them. CDR1 is MNHEY and CDR2 is SMNVEV in the germline V gene (reference sequence). CDR3 length equals 15 residues. Here the CDR3 reads CASRDFRVPNQPQHF. CDR3 DNA sequence: TGTGCCAGCAGAGATTTCAGGGTACCAAATCAGCCCCAGCATTTT.

The rearrangement joins TRBV28 to TRBJ2-1; 9 positions match TRBD2. The CDR3 is made up of 15 amino acids. V shed 2 bases and J 7 bases; nucleotides not matched to a gene: 6. Germline CDR1 and CDR2: MDHEN and SYDVKM. This CDR3 reads CASSLPLAGTNEQFF. The CDR3 region has the DNA TGTGCCAGCAGTTTACCGCTAGCGGGGACTAATGAGCAGTTCTTC.

The gene calls are TRBV4-2 and TRBJ2-3; the D is unclear. The germline V gene encodes CDR1 LGHNA and CDR2 YNFKEQ. The CDR3 contains 19 residues. V was clipped by 4 bases and J by 0 bases, with 23 bases between them. This CDR3 reads CASSRVLGVWKNSTDTQYF. In nucleotides, the CDR3 is TGTGCCAGCAGCCGGGTGCTAGGAGTCTGGAAAAATAGCACAGATACGCAGTATTTT.

The chain links TRBV29-1 to TRBJ1-2; 7 bases align to TRBD1. The ends lost 6 bases at V and 8 bases at J; junction bases unmatched: 9. This CDR3 contains 12 residues. Germline values: CDR1 SQVTM, CDR2 ANQGSEA. The CDR3 sequence is CSVEDRKSGYTF. The CDR3 DNA reads as TGCAGCGTGGAGGACAGGAAAAGCGGCTACACCTTC.

This clone has more than one count but fewer than ten. J is TRBJ1-6 and V is TRBV6-5; D gene ambiguous. Trimming removed 5 bases from V and 2 bases from J, with 4 bases in between. The V gene's germline CDR1 is MNHEY and CDR2 SVGAGI. This CDR3 region has 13 residues. CDR3 nucleotides: TGTGCCAGCAGTCTTACCTATAATTCACCCCTCCACTTT. Translating gives CASSLTYNSPLHF.

The chain has TRBV3-1 (or the pseudogene TRBV3-2) and TRBJ2-1, with 14 positions matching TRBD2. Per germline, CDR1 LGHDT and CDR2 YNNKEL (reference sequence). V was clipped by 5 bases and J by 12 bases; unmatched bases: 18. The CDR3 runs 18 residues. The CDR3 coding sequence is TGTGCCAGCAGCTCTGCCGTCGGACTAGCGGGAGGAATGTCGGGGCAGTTCTTC. It translates to CASSSAVGLAGGMSGQFF.

The chain joins TRBV15 to TRBJ1-5, with 8 bases aligning to TRBD1. The CDR3 sequence is 15 residues long. The V gene end was trimmed by 3 bases and the J gene end by 7 bases; junction bases not matched to a gene: 8. Germline assignment: CDR1 LNHNV and CDR2 YYDKDF (reference sequence). The chain's CDR3 is CATSRDDRGRQPQHF. As DNA, the CDR3 is TGTGCCACCAGCAGGGATGACAGGGGACGCCAGCCCCAGCATTTT.

V and J are TRBV7-9 and TRBJ1-6; 7 bases fit TRBD1. The germline CDR1 and CDR2 sequences are SEHNR and FQNEAQ (reference sequence). The junction had 5 bases not matched to a gene; V was cut back by 5 bases and J by 10 bases. The CDR3 spans 13 residues. CDR3 region: CASSRTGGSPLHF. CDR3 DNA sequence: TGTGCCAGCAGCCGGACAGGCGGGTCACCCCTCCACTTT.

The chain combines TRBV5-1 with TRBJ1-2; no clear D gene. The length of the CDR3 is 16 residues. In germline, CDR1 is SGHRS, CDR2 YFSETQ. The ends were cut back, 3 bases at V and 4 bases at J, with 19 bases in the middle. CDR3 protein: CASSSAGGSFAYGYTF. The CDR3 DNA follows: TGCGCCAGCAGCTCGGCGGGCGGAAGCTTTGCCTATGGCTACACCTTC. The whole variable domain, filled in from reference TRBV5-1 and TRBJ1-2, reads KAGVTQTPRYLIKTRGQQVTLSCSPISGHRSVSWYQQTPGQGLQFLFEYFSETQRNKGNFPGRFSGRQFSNSRSEMNVSTLELGDSALYLCASSSAGGSFAYGYTFGSGTRLTVV.

The chain couples TRBV6-2 or TRBV6-3 to TRBJ1-5; 8 bases are a match to TRBD1. Germline V CDR1 and CDR2: MNHEY, SVGEGT. This CDR3 spans 17 amino acids. After removal of 5 bases from V and 5 bases from J, the junction contained 14 bases not matched to a gene. CDR3 protein: CASSNLRGRGIDQPQHF. CDR3 coding DNA: TGTGCCAGCAGTAACCTCAGGGGGCGCGGGATTGATCAGCCCCAGCATTTT.

This clone is a singleton in its sample. This chain joins TRBV27 and TRBJ2-3, with TRBD1 matching over 8 bases. The CDR3 contains 15 residues. J was trimmed by 6 bases and V by 5 bases; bases with no gene match: 10. The germline V gene has CDR1 MNHEY and CDR2 SMNVEV (reference sequence). CDR3 nucleotide sequence: TGTGCCAGCAGTCCAACAGGGGGGTTTGCGGATACGCAGTATTTT. Protein sequence: CASSPTGGFADTQYF.

Worth noting for this clone: Other DNA sequences in the same sample also yield this CDR3. The chain has TRBV6-4 and TRBJ1-6, with 9 positions matching TRBD1. V was clipped by 4 bases and J by 5 bases; unmatched bases: 3. There are 15 residues in the CDR3. Germline V CDR1 and CDR2: MRHNA, SNTAGT. The CDR3 loop is CASSVRTGDNSPLHF. CDR3 nucleotide sequence: TGTGCCAGCAGTGTCAGGACAGGGGATAATTCACCCCTCCACTTT.

This rearrangement joins TRBV2 to TRBJ2-1; the match to TRBD2 covers 14 bases. V shed 6 bases and J 0 bases; nucleotides not matched to a gene: 10. CDR1 and CDR2 (germline): SNHLY, FYNNEI. The CDR3 totals 19 residues. CDR3 in DNA: TGTGCCAGCAGCTCGACTAGCGGGAGGGGCAGGAGCTCCTACAATGAGCAGTTCTTC. It yields the protein CASSSTSGRGRSSYNEQFF. The variable domain in full, completed from reference TRBV2 and TRBJ2-1, reads EPEVTQTPSHQVTQMGQEVILRCVPISNHLYFYWYRQILGQKVEFLVSFYNNEISEKSEIFDDQFSVERPDGSNFTLKIRSTKLEDSAMYFCASSSTSGRGRSSYNEQFFGPGTRLTVL.

The chain recombines TRBV23-1 with TRBJ1-1; D unclear. TRBV23-1 is placed among ORFs of uncertain function. This CDR3 spans 11 amino acids. V was clipped by 8 bases and J by 7 bases, with 11 bases between them. CDR3 amino acids: CASRDGLEAFF. The CDR3 DNA sequence: TGCGCCAGCCGCGACGGACTTGAAGCTTTCTTT.

The rearrangement uses TRBV6-6 and TRBJ2-1, with D possibly TRBD2 on 6 matching bases. V was pared by 2 bases and J by 7 bases, with 12 bases between. CDR3 length: 14 amino acids. From germline, CDR1 is MNHNY and CDR2 SVGAGI (reference sequence). The CDR3 nucleotides are TGTGCCAGCAGTTACACCCGACTAGGGAATGAGCAGTTCTTC. Its translation: CASSYTRLGNEQFF.

The CDR3 nucleotides read TGTGCCAGCACCCCACTAGCCGCTCTGGATACGCAGTATTTT. It yields the protein CASTPLAALDTQYF. This rearrangement joins TRBV6-2 or TRBV6-3 to TRBJ2-3, with TRBD2 as a possible D gene (6 bases). V was clipped by 7 bases and J by 6 bases, with 17 bases between them. The length of the CDR3 is 14 residues. Germline V lookup: CDR1 MNHEY, CDR2 SVGEGT.